These T cell receptor beta chains were read from a single sample in a study of blood T cells in healthy people across ages. TCRdb reanalysed the 5' RACE reads using MiXCR and keeps one entry per CDR3 protein. The top ten hold more than 25% of the sample, which has roughly 730,000 distinct CDR3 sequences, more than 50% seen once. Input material: blood. These TCRs come from a man aged 35-49 years in good health. CDR3s include the opening cysteine and the closing phenylalanine or tryptophan. The order of the fields is V gene, clone size, D gene, J gene, CDR3 DNA, CDR3 protein. The D gene is left open where the match is weak. Part of the rows lack a size; the others show once, few, many or a class for expanded clones.

V: TRBV5-1
size: -
D: -
J: TRBJ2-2
DNA: TGCGCCAGCAGCCGGACAACCGCGAACACCGGGGAGCTGTTTTTT
CDR3: CASSRTTANTGELFF

V: TRBV6-2/TRBV6-3
size: -
D: TRBD2
J: TRBJ2-5
DNA: TGTGCCAGCAGCCGACAAGGGACTAACCAAGAGACCCAGTACTTC
CDR3: CASSRQGTNQETQYF

V: TRBV7-3
size: few
D: TRBD1
J: TRBJ1-6
DNA: TGTGCCAGCAGCTTGCGGCGACAGGGTAATTCACCCCTCCACTTT
CDR3: CASSLRRQGNSPLHF

V: TRBV7-2
size: -
D: -
J: TRBJ2-3
DNA: TGTGCCAGCAGCTTAGGTGGGGGGGCCACAGATACGCAGTATTTT
CDR3: CASSLGGGATDTQYF

V: TRBV4-3
size: few
D: TRBD2
J: TRBJ2-7
DNA: TGCGCCAGCAGCCAAACAGCGGGAGCATCCTACGAGCAGTACTTC
CDR3: CASSQTAGASYEQYF

V: TRBV9
size: few
D: TRBD1
J: TRBJ2-1
DNA: TGTGCCAGCAGCCCAGGGACAGGGGAGCGTGGTGAGCAGTTCTTC
CDR3: CASSPGTGERGEQFF

V: TRBV5-1
size: -
D: TRBD1
J: TRBJ2-1
DNA: TGCGCCAGACATACAGCTAGACAGGAAGAGAGGATATTGAGACAGGGTGAGCAGTTCTTC
CDR3: CARHTARQEERILRQGEQFF

V: TRBV20-1
size: few
D: TRBD1
J: TRBJ2-4
DNA: TGCAGTGCTAGGTTGGGACAGGGTTTTCAAAACATTCAGTACTTC
CDR3: CSARLGQGFQNIQYF

V: TRBV29-1
size: -
D: -
J: TRBJ2-3
DNA: TGCAGCGTTGTGGCCCCTCGCACAGATACGCAGTATTTT
CDR3: CSVVAPRTDTQYF

V: TRBV27
size: -
D: -
J: TRBJ2-7
DNA: TGTGCCAGCAGTTTCATCATCCCGGGAAGTGGCTACGAGCAGTACTTC
CDR3: CASSFIIPGSGYEQYF

V: TRBV10-3
size: -
D: TRBD1
J: TRBJ1-5
DNA: TGTGCCTCAGCCGGACAGGGGGATCAGCCCCAGCATTTT
CDR3: CASAGQGDQPQHF

V: TRBV20-1
size: -
D: -
J: TRBJ1-2
DNA: TGCAGTGCTAGGGTGATTGGGCGGAGGGATGGCTACACCTTC
CDR3: CSARVIGRRDGYTF

V: TRBV6-1
size: -
D: -
J: TRBJ2-3
DNA: TGTGCCAGCAGTGATCTAGCGAGCACAGATACGCAGTATTTT
CDR3: CASSDLASTDTQYF

V: TRBV7-2
size: -
D: -
J: TRBJ2-1
DNA: TGTGCCAGCAGCCCGTATAGTAGCGGGCAGTTCTTC
CDR3: CASSPYSSGQFF

V: TRBV7-3
size: few
D: TRBD2
J: TRBJ2-7
DNA: TGTGCCAGCAGTGATTCGACTAGCGGCGAGCAGTACTTC
CDR3: CASSDSTSGEQYF

V: TRBV12-3/TRBV12-4
size: -
D: TRBD1
J: TRBJ2-3
DNA: TGTGCCGGCAGCGGACAGGTCGGGTACACAGATACGCAGTATTTT
CDR3: CAGSGQVGYTDTQYF

V: TRBV29-1
size: -
D: -
J: TRBJ1-2
DNA: TGCAGCGTTGATGACAGGTTTGGGGTTCTCTATGGCTACACCTTC
CDR3: CSVDDRFGVLYGYTF

V: TRBV28
size: -
D: TRBD1
J: TRBJ2-5
DNA: TGTGCCAGCAGTTCGCAGGGGGCCACTAGAGCTGAGACCCAGTACTTC
CDR3: CASSSQGATRAETQYF

V: TRBV6-1
size: -
D: -
J: TRBJ2-1
DNA: TGTGCCAGCACGCTTGCTAGGGAGCAGTTCTTC
CDR3: CASTLAREQFF

V: TRBV7-9
size: -
D: -
J: TRBJ2-1
DNA: TGTGCCAGCAGACCTAGGTACTCCTACAATGAGCAGTTCTTC
CDR3: CASRPRYSYNEQFF

V: TRBV20-1
size: -
D: -
J: TRBJ2-5
DNA: TGCAGTGCTAGACTCCCCGGGAGCATACAAGAGACCCAGTACTTC
CDR3: CSARLPGSIQETQYF

V: TRBV7-8
size: -
D: TRBD2
J: TRBJ2-5
DNA: TGTGCCAGCAGGCTTCCGGGGGGGCAGAACCAAGAGACCCGGTACTTC
CDR3: CASRLPGGQNQETRYF